Below, 31 T cell receptor beta chains from the same sample are listed, as sequenced in a study of T cells in Graves' hyperthyroidism and ophthalmopathy. Amplified regions were TCR beta CDR3 sequences from RNA transcripts. Initially, a first-round RT-PCR of the TCR CDR3 employed the HTBI primer set. TCRdb independently ran MiXCR on the multiplex PCR reads; one entry per CDR3 protein. The data show some 740,000 distinct CDR3 sequences, about 14% seen once. Source material: blood. The receptors come from a woman in her late teens or twenties with Graves' hyperthyroidism.

The V call is TRBV27, the J call TRBJ1-1; D gene ambiguous. The CDR3 covers 14 residues. V was trimmed by 4 bases and J by 5 bases, leaving 14 bases between them. From germline, CDR1 is MNHEY and CDR2 SMNVEV (reference sequence). The DNA of the CDR3 is TGTGCCAGCAGTTCCCAGGCACTGCTAACTGAAGCTTTCTTT. Protein: CASSSQALLTEAFF.

This clonotype was counted a few times. V gene TRBV7-8 combines with J gene TRBJ2-1; TRBD2 agrees at 8 bases. The CDR3 has 16 amino acids. J was trimmed by 0 bases and V by 6 bases; bases with no gene match: 7. Germline lookup yields CDR1 SGHVS and CDR2 FQNEAQ. The CDR3 nucleotides read TGTGCCAGCAGGCATCCACTAGCGGTCTCCTACAATGAGCAGTTCTTC. Translation: CASRHPLAVSYNEQFF.

In this sample, this clonotype turned up many times. The chain uses TRBV7-8 and TRBJ2-1; 8 nucleotides agree with TRBD2. V lost 2 bases and J lost 5; bases outside the gene matches: 11. The CDR3 runs 17 residues. Germline V gene sequence: CDR1 SGHVS, CDR2 FQNEAQ. The CDR3 spells CASSLRISGSPHNEQFF. In DNA form, the CDR3 reads TGTGCCAGCAGCTTACGGATAAGCGGGAGTCCCCACAATGAGCAGTTCTTC.

There are many counts of this clonotype. The chain links TRBV7-9 to TRBJ1-1, with D uncertain. Germline CDR1 is SEHNR and CDR2 is FQNEAQ (reference sequence). The CDR3 is made up of 14 amino acids. With 5 bases removed from V and 6 bases from J, the gap between germline ends came to 16 bases. CDR3 sequence: CASSAETQDAEAFF. In DNA form, the CDR3 reads TGTGCCAGCAGCGCGGAGACTCAGGACGCTGAAGCTTTCTTT.

The table lists this clonotype with a few counts. The chain joins TRBV7-3 to TRBJ2-5; TRBD2 matches 12 bases. CDR3 size: 15 residues. With V trimmed by 5 bases and J by 4 bases, 5 bases remained unmatched. CDR1 is SGHTA, CDR2 FQGTGA, per germline. CDR3 DNA sequence: TGTGCCAGCAGCCAACTGGGACTAGCGGGAGAGACCCAGTACTTC. Its translation is CASSQLGLAGETQYF.

This clonotype came up many times. The V call is TRBV24-1, the J call TRBJ1-5, with no clear D. CDR1 and CDR2 (germline): KGHDR, SFDVKD. V dropped 9 bases and J dropped 0 bases, with 14 bases sitting between them. The CDR3 spans 15 residues. CDR3 region: CATPSVGSSNQPQHF. CDR3 DNA sequence: TGTGCCACCCCTTCAGTAGGCAGTAGCAATCAGCCCCAGCATTTT.

This clonotype turned up a few times. The chain is built from TRBV12-3 or TRBV12-4 and TRBJ1-5; TRBD1 might be the D (6 bases). The CDR3 extends over 16 amino acids. The ends were cut back, 6 bases at V and 2 bases at J, with 17 bases in the middle. The CDR3 bases are TGTGCCAGCAGGGGAGGGTGGGGGGCTCGCAATCAGCCCCAGCATTTT. Protein product: CASRGGWGARNQPQHF.

This clonotype was detected ten times or more. The chain recombines TRBV7-2 with TRBJ2-3; possibly TRBD2 for D (5 bases). CDR1 SGHTA and CDR2 FQGNSA come from the germline V gene. The CDR3 is made up of 14 amino acids. Trimming removed 1 base from V and 5 bases from J, with 10 bases in between. CDR3 sequence: CASSLVRGIDTQYF. The CDR3 region has the DNA TGTGCCAGCAGCTTAGTTAGAGGGATAGATACGCAGTATTTT.

This sequence joins TRBV19 and TRBJ2-6; the match to TRBD1 covers 10 bases. The V gene end was trimmed by 5 bases and the J gene end by 1 base; junction bases not matched to a gene: 5. The germline gives CDR1 LNHDA, CDR2 SQIVND (reference sequence). This CDR3 is built from 17 residues. As DNA, the CDR3 is TGTGCCAGTAGTCGGACAGGGGGTTTGTCTGGGGCCAACGTCCTGACTTTC. As protein: CASSRTGGLSGANVLTF.

The chain employs TRBV19 and TRBJ1-5; a possible D gene is TRBD1 (5 bases). V was trimmed by 3 bases and J by 7 bases, leaving 22 bases between them. The germline gives CDR1 LNHDA, CDR2 SQIVND (reference sequence). This CDR3 contains 17 residues. The CDR3 loop reads CASSIGSGGGGGQPQHF. For the CDR3, the DNA is TGTGCCAGTAGTATCGGAAGCGGGGGTGGTGGTGGGCAGCCCCAGCATTTT.

A few counts support this clonotype. The CDR3 DNA sequence: TGCAGTGCTAGAGTTCGGCCCTATCAGCCCCAGCATTTT. Its protein product is CSARVRPYQPQHF. The rearrangement links TRBV20-1 to TRBJ1-5; D call uncertain. CDR1 is DFQATT, CDR2 SNEGSKA, per germline (reference sequence). Trimming took 1 base from V and 5 from J, leaving 9 bases between them. The CDR3 is made up of 13 amino acids.

This clonotype was observed a few times. V and J are TRBV19 and TRBJ2-7; D is unresolved. The ends were cut back, 6 bases at V and 0 bases at J, with 12 bases in the middle. Germline V gene sequence: CDR1 LNHDA, CDR2 SQIVND (reference sequence). CDR3 size: 14 residues. DNA of the CDR3: TGTGCCAGTAGCGTGCGGATCCGCTCCTACGAGCAGTACTTC. Amino acids: CASSVRIRSYEQYF.

This clonotype has a count of ten or more. The chain employs TRBV3-1 and TRBJ2-3, with unresolved D. The CDR3 spans 12 residues. The germline V and J ends were trimmed by 1 base and 6 bases, with 5 bases remaining between them. Germline V gives CDR1 LGHDT, CDR2 YNNKEL (reference sequence). This CDR3 is CASSQAYDTQYF. DNA for the CDR3: TGTGCCAGCAGCCAAGCATACGATACGCAGTATTTT.

With regard to this clonotype: Likely a read error: the CDR3 ends without its conserved phenylalanine or tryptophan. The chain combines TRBV3-1 with TRBJ2-1; tentative D call: TRBD1 (6 bases). Germline CDR1 LGHDT, CDR2 YNNKEL (reference sequence). Between the trimmed V and J ends, which lost 0 bases and 4 bases, there was a span of 16 bases. This CDR3 is built from 17 residues. The chain's CDR3 is CASSQEFSGALYNEQFL. CDR3 nucleotide sequence: TGTGCCAGCAGCCAAGAGTTTTCAGGGGCTCTATACAATGAGCAGTTCCTC.

The rearrangement uses TRBV29-1 and TRBJ2-1; D gene ambiguous. CDR3 length: 18 amino acids. From germline, CDR1 is SQVTM and CDR2 ANQGSEA. Trimming cost V 0 bases and J 0 bases, with 18 bases left between them. The CDR3 spells CSVEDPLERSSSYNEQFF. The CDR3 nucleotides are TGCAGCGTTGAAGACCCTCTGGAGCGTAGTAGCTCCTACAATGAGCAGTTCTTC.

The table lists this clonotype with a few counts. The V and J genes are TRBV5-1 and TRBJ2-4; D gene unclear. Germline CDR1 SGHRS, CDR2 YFSETQ. V gave up 0 bases and J gave up 0 bases, with 10 bases separating them. The CDR3 sequence is 16 residues long. The CDR3 DNA is TGCGCCAGCAGCTTGGGGCCGTCTTTAGCCAAAAACATTCAGTACTTC. This gives the protein CASSLGPSLAKNIQYF.

This clonotype was counted many times. The V call is TRBV20-1, the J call TRBJ2-5, with 7 positions matching TRBD2. V trimming: 4 bases; J trimming: 2 bases; junction bases outside the gene matches: 10. The CDR3 has 15 amino acids. CDR1 and CDR2 from the germline V gene are DFQATT and SNEGSKA (reference sequence). Here the CDR3 DNA reads TGCAGTGCTACCGATCGGCTAGCGGTTCAAGAGACCCAGTACTTC. Translating gives CSATDRLAVQETQYF.

This clonotype was recorded at least ten times. CDR3 sequence: CASSPPGSAGRYTF. CDR3 coding DNA: TGTGCCAGCAGCCCCCCCGGGTCGGCAGGACGCTACACCTTC. The V gene is TRBV28, the J gene TRBJ1-2; D unresolved. V lost 6 bases, J lost 9 bases, and 20 bases lay in between. Germline lookup yields CDR1 MDHEN and CDR2 SYDVKM. The CDR3 spans 14 residues.

In this sample, this clonotype turned up many times. A junction end diverges from the germline sequence, so it may reflect a read error. The chain combines TRBV7-9 with TRBJ1-1; 8 bases fit TRBD1. The CDR3 contains 14 residues. CDR1 is SEHNR and CDR2 is FQNEAQ in the germline V gene (reference sequence). The CDR3 DNA follows: TGCGCCAGCAGCTTTGACAGGGGGAACACTGAAGCTTTCTTT. Translation gives CASSFDRGNTEAFF.

This clonotype was detected many times. The rearrangement joins TRBV2 to TRBJ1-1; D is undetermined. Trimming cost V 3 bases and J 2 bases, with 7 bases left between them. CDR1 is SNHLY, CDR2 FYNNEI, per germline. The CDR3 is made up of 13 amino acids. CDR3 sequence: CASSDSLNTEAFF. For the CDR3, the DNA is TGTGCCAGCAGTGACAGCTTAAACACTGAAGCTTTCTTT.

There are many counts of this clonotype. The chain joins TRBV5-8 to TRBJ1-1, with 7 bases that match TRBD1. J lost 8 bases, V lost 0 bases, and 10 bases had no gene match. CDR3 length: 15 residues. The V gene's germline CDR1 is SGHTS and CDR2 YDEGEE. CDR3 DNA sequence: TGTGCCAGCAGCTTGGGGGGGACAGAAAAGCCGGAAGCTTTCTTT. It translates to CASSLGGTEKPEAFF.

This clonotype showed up just a few times. The chain is built from TRBV4-1 and TRBJ2-7; 8 bases align to TRBD2. This CDR3 spans 15 amino acids. CDR1 is MGHRA, CDR2 YSYEKL, per germline. Trimming took 6 bases from V and 6 from J; bases not matched to a gene: 13. CDR3 amino acids: CASRKVSGSFGEQYF. CDR3 DNA: TGCGCCAGCAGAAAGGTAAGCGGGAGTTTCGGCGAGCAGTACTTC.

This clonotype was seen at least ten times. CDR3 DNA: TGTGCCAGCAGCTCCGGGACTAGCGGGAGCGAGCAGTACTTC. This encodes CASSSGTSGSEQYF. V gene TRBV12-3 or TRBV12-4 combines with J gene TRBJ2-7; 14 nucleotides match TRBD2. Unmatched junction bases numbered 4, after V lost 6 bases and J lost 6 bases. The CDR3 length is 14 residues.

The chain combines TRBV28 with TRBJ2-7, with D tentatively TRBD1 or TRBD2 (6 bases each). The V gene lost 3 bases and the J gene lost 5 bases, with 17 bases spanning the gap. The CDR3 runs to 15 residues. The germline gives CDR1 MDHEN, CDR2 SYDVKM. This chain's CDR3 is CASSLAWGASHEQYF. Here the CDR3 DNA reads TGTGCCAGCAGTTTGGCTTGGGGGGCGAGTCACGAGCAGTACTTC.

This clonotype was recorded many times. The V gene is TRBV11-2, the J gene TRBJ2-3, with TRBD2 matching 8 bases. V shed 4 bases and J 0 bases; nucleotides not matched to a gene: 3. Germline assignment: CDR1 SGHAT and CDR2 FQNNGV. The CDR3 length is 15 residues. CDR3: CASSYSGASTDTQYF. CDR3 coding DNA: TGTGCCAGCAGCTATAGCGGGGCTAGCACAGATACGCAGTATTTT.

This clonotype was recorded a few times. This chain uses TRBV6-2 or TRBV6-3 with TRBJ2-7; TRBD2 matches at 12 bases. CDR3 length equals 18 residues. The V gene's germline CDR1 is MNHEY and CDR2 SVGEGT. V trimming: 7 bases; J trimming: 4 bases; junction bases outside the gene matches: 17. CDR3 amino acids: CASTQSTSGRRPGYEQYF. The CDR3 DNA reads as TGTGCCAGCACCCAATCGACTAGCGGGAGAAGACCTGGGTACGAGCAGTACTTC.

This clonotype was observed many times. This chain uses TRBV6-1 with TRBJ2-1; the match to TRBD2 covers 9 bases. V dropped 8 bases and J dropped 2; count of bases not matched to a gene: 10. This CDR3 comprises 16 residues. Germline CDR1 reads MNHNS; CDR2 reads SASEGT. In nucleotides, the CDR3 is TGTGCCAGCGGGGTAGCGGGAGCTATAACCTACAATGAGCAGTTCTTC. As protein: CASGVAGAITYNEQFF.

This chain uses TRBV11-3 with TRBJ2-7; perhaps TRBD1 as D (6 bases). The CDR3 consists of 17 residues. Germline CDR1 is SGHNT and CDR2 is YENEEA. Trimming removed 1 base at V and 2 bases at J, with 18 bases between. CDR3 sequence reads: CASSLVGGFSSPYEQYF. For the CDR3, the DNA is TGTGCCAGCAGCTTAGTAGGGGGATTCTCTTCCCCCTACGAGCAGTACTTC.

The table lists this clonotype with a few counts. The V gene is TRBV4-1, the J gene TRBJ1-2; the match to TRBD1 covers 9 bases. CDR1 MGHRA and CDR2 YSYEKL come from the germline V gene. The junction had 9 bases not matched to a gene; V was cut back by 2 bases and J by 8 bases. The CDR3 has 15 amino acids. CDR3 protein: CASSQPGQGKRGYTF. The CDR3 nucleotides are TGCGCCAGCAGCCAACCTGGACAGGGGAAACGAGGCTACACCTTC.

This clonotype was recorded many times. The V gene is TRBV12-3 or TRBV12-4, the J gene TRBJ1-3, with 7 bases fitting TRBD1. The CDR3 is 13 amino acids. V shed 6 bases, J shed 4 bases, and the junction held 3 bases outside the gene matches. The CDR3: CASSSTGGNTIYF. The CDR3 nucleotides are TGTGCCAGCAGCTCGACAGGGGGAAACACCATATATTTT.

The genes are TRBV28 and TRBJ1-1, with 7 bases that match TRBD1. CDR3 length equals 13 residues. V trimming: 8 bases; J trimming: 5 bases; junction bases outside the gene matches: 8. Germline V gives CDR1 MDHEN, CDR2 SYDVKM. For the CDR3, the DNA is TGTGCCAGCTCGGGACAGACAAGGACTGAAGCTTTCTTT. Translated, it gives CASSGQTRTEAFF.